This T cell receptor beta chain was profiled in a study of blood T cell repertoires in COVID-19. Study information: The cDNA or gDNA used as material had been derived from T cells, B-cell-depleted T cells, or PBMCs.

Individuals drawn from under 30 US areas were about 18 to 95 years old. What the recovered Cohort 3 donors had was two negative PCRs, clearance, or symptom resolution. V was pared by 6 bases and J by 0 bases, with 11 bases between. This CDR3 spans 15 amino acids. Germline V gene sequence: CDR1 KGHSH, CDR2 LQKENI. This clone has more than one count but fewer than ten. Original methodology: Amplified reference gene primers provided the basis for estimating nucleated cell counts. Profiling relied on immunoSEQ multiplex PCR, and the TCRdb table lists in-frame clones only, not all of them. From that table come the V and J calls and clone size; the DNA was used to work out D and trimming. Of some 350,000 clones listed, over 75% are singletons.

Sequenced sample: PBMCs or T cells enriched from blood (not recorded which). The V gene is TRBV18, the J gene TRBJ1-4; D is unresolved. The sequence was obtained from a man between 18 and 35 years old who had recovered from COVID-19. CDR3 residues: CASSPRGTTNEKLFF. Written as DNA, the CDR3 is TGTGCCAGCTCCCCCAGAGGCACAACTAATGAAAAACTGTTTTTT. The whole variable domain, remainder taken from reference TRBV18 and TRBJ1-4, is NAGVMQNPRHLVRRRGQEARLRCSPMKGHSHVYWYRQLPEEGLKFMVYLQKENIIDESGMPKERFSAEFPKEGPSILRIQQVVRGDSAAYFCASSPRGTTNEKLFFGSGTQLSVL.